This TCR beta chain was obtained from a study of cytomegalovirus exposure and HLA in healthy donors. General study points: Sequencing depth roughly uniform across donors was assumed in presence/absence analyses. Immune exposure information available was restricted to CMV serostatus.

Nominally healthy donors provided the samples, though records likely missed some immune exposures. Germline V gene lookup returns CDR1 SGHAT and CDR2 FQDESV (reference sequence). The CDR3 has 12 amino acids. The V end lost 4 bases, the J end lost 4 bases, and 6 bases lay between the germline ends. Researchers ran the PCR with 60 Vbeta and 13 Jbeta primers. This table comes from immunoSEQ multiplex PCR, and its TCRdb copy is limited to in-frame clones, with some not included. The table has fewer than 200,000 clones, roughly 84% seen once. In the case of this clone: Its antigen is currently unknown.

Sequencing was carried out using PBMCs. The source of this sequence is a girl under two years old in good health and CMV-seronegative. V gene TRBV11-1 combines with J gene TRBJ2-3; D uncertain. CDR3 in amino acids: CASSSSSDTQYF. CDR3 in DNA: TGTGCCAGCAGCTCTAGTTCAGATACGCAGTATTTT.